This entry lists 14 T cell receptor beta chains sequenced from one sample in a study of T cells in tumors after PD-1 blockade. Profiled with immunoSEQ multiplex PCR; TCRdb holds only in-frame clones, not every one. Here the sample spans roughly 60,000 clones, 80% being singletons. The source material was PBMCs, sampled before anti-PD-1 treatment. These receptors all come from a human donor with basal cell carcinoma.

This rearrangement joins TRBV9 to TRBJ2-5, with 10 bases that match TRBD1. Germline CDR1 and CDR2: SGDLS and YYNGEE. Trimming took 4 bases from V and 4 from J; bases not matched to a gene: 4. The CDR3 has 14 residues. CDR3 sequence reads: CASSQDRGRETQYF. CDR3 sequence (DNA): TGTGCCAGCAGCCAAGACAGGGGGCGAGAGACCCAGTACTTC. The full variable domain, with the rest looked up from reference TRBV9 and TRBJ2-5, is DSGVTQTPKHLITATGQRVTLRCSPRSGDLSVYWYQQSLDQGLQFLIQYYNGEERAKGNILERFSAQQFPDLHSELNLSSLELGDSALYFCASSQDRGRETQYFGPGTRLLVL.

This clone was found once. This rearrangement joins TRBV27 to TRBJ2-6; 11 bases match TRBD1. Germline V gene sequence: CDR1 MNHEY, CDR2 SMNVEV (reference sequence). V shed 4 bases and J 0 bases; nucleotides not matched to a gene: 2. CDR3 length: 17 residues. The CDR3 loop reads CASSSGQGASGANVLTF. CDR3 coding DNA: TGTGCCAGCAGTTCCGGACAGGGGGCCTCTGGGGCCAACGTCCTGACTTTC.

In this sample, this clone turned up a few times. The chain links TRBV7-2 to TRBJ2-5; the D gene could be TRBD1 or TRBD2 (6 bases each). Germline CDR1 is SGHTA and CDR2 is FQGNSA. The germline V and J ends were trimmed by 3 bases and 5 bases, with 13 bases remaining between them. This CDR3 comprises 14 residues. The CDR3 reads CASSFGGPGETQYF. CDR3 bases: TGTGCCAGCAGCTTTGGGGGGCCTGGGGAGACCCAGTACTTC.

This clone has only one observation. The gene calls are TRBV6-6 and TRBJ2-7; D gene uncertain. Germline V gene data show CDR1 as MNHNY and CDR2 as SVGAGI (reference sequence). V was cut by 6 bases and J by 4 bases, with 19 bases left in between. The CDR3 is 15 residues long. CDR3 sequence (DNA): TGTGCCAGCAGCCCCGGATCCCAGAAAGGATACGAGCAGTACTTC. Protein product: CASSPGSQKGYEQYF.

As DNA, the CDR3 is TGTGCCAGCAGCCAAGTGGGGACAGGGCCGAACGAGCAGTACTTC. Residues: CASSQVGTGPNEQYF. The V call is TRBV3-1 (or the pseudogene TRBV3-2), the J call TRBJ2-7, with 9 bases matching TRBD1. The ends lost 1 base at V and 5 bases at J; junction bases unmatched: 6. The V gene's germline CDR1 is LGHDT and CDR2 YNNKEL (reference sequence). CDR3 length: 15 amino acids.

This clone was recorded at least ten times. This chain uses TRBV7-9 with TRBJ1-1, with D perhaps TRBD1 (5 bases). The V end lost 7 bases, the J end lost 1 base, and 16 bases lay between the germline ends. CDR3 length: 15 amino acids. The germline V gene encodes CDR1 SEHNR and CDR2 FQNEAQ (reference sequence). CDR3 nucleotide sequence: TGTGCCAGCAATCTCGAACAGGTAACGAACACTGAAGCTTTCTTT. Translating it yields CASNLEQVTNTEAFF.

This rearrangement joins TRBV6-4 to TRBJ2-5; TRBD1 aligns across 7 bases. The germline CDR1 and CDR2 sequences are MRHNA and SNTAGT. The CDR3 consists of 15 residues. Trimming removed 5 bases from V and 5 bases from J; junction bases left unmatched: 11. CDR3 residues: CASSRTTGFGETQYF. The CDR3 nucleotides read TGTGCCAGCAGTAGGACGACAGGGTTCGGGGAGACCCAGTACTTC.

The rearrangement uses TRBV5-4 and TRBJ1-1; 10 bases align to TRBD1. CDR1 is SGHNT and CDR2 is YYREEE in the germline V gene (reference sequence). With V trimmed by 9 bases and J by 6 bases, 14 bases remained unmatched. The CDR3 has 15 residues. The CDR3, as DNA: TGTGCCACCCGGGACAGGGGCGGAAGGTTTGCTGAAGCTTTCTTT. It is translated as CATRDRGGRFAEAFF.

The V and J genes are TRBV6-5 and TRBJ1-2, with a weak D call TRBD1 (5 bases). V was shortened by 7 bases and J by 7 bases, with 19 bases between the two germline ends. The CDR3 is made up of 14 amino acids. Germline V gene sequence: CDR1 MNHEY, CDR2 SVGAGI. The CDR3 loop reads CASILKPLQGGYTF. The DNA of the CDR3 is TGTGCCAGCATTCTTAAGCCCCTCCAGGGTGGCTACACCTTC.

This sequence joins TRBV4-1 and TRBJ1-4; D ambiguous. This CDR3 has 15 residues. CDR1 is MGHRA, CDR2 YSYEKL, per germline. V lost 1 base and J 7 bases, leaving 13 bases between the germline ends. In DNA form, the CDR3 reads TGCGCCAGCAGCCAAGCATCCGGGATCGGTGAAAAACTGTTTTTT. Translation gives CASSQASGIGEKLFF.

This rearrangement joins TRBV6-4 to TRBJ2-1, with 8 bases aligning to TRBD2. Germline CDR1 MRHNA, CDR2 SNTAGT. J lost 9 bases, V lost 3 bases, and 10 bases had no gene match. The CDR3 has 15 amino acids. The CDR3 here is CASSDPGGLTGEQFF. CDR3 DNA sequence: TGTGCCAGCAGTGATCCGGGGGGGCTAACCGGTGAGCAGTTCTTC.

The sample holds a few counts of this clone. In DNA, the CDR3 is TGTGCCAGCAGTACGACAGAATATAATTCACCCCTCCACTTT. It translates to CASSTTEYNSPLHF. The chain has TRBV7-9 and TRBJ1-6; D possibly corresponds to TRBD1 (5 bases). Trimming removed 6 bases from V and 4 bases from J, with 10 bases in between. Germline V gives CDR1 SEHNR, CDR2 FQNEAQ (reference sequence). The CDR3 spans 14 residues.

For the CDR3, the DNA is TGTGCCAGCAGATATTTAGCGGGGCCTAGCACAGATACGCAGTATTTT. It is translated as CASRYLAGPSTDTQYF. The chain has TRBV27 and TRBJ2-3; 8 nucleotides agree with TRBD2. This CDR3 has 16 residues. CDR1 is MNHEY, CDR2 SMNVEV, per germline (reference sequence). The V gene end was trimmed by 6 bases and the J gene end by 0 bases; junction bases not matched to a gene: 8.

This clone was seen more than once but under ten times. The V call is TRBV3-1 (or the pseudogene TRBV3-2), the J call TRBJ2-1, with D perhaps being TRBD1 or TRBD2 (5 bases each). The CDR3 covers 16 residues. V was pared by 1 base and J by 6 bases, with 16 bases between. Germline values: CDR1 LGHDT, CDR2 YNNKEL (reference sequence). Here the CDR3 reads CASSQGRAGARNEQFF. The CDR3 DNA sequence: TGTGCCAGCAGCCAAGGGCGGGCTGGGGCTCGCAATGAGCAGTTCTTC.